The 28 T cell receptor beta chains presented below share a single source sample, sequenced in a study of T cells expressing NK-cell markers. TCRdb re-called the 5' RACE reads, yielding one record per CDR3 amino acid sequence without DNA. Its table records roughly 450,000 distinct CDR3 sequences. The sequencing input was blood T cells: a sorted CD56 or NKG2C T cell subset, CD4+ or CD8+ T cells, or bulk PBMC T cells (not recorded which). The receptors derive from a woman between 50 and 59 years old in good health.

V usage is TRBV27 and J usage is TRBJ1-1. The CDR3 has 15 amino acids. Looked up from germline, CDR1 is MNHEY and CDR2 is SMNVEV (reference sequence). The CDR3 protein is CASSLNGLENTEAFF.

V gene TRBV5-1 combines with J gene TRBJ2-1. The CDR3 has 13 amino acids. Germline assignment: CDR1 SGHRS and CDR2 YFSETQ. The CDR3: CASSLSPVAEQFF.

This chain links TRBV2 with TRBJ2-1; the TRBD1 assignment by TCRdb is unverifiable without DNA. The CDR3 runs 15 residues. CDR1 and CDR2 (germline): SNHLY, FYNNEI. This CDR3 is CASSSGQQFTSEQFF.

This sequence joins TRBV29-1 and TRBJ2-5; the D gene TCRdb calls, TRBD1, cannot be checked with no DNA. The CDR3 spans 12 residues. Germline loops: CDR1 SQVTM, CDR2 ANQGSEA. CDR3: CSVRENRETQYF.

The gene calls are TRBV27 and TRBJ1-2; there is no DNA to check the TCRdb D call of TRBD1. There are 16 residues in the CDR3. CDR1 and CDR2 (germline): MNHEY, SMNVEV (reference sequence). CDR3 loop: CASSLIGAGQSYGYTF.

This sequence joins TRBV24-1 and TRBJ2-5; absent DNA, TCRdb's TRBD1 call cannot be checked. Germline CDR1 is KGHDR and CDR2 is SFDVKD. This CDR3 is built from 14 residues. The CDR3 sequence is CATSDLAEGETQYF.

V gene TRBV2 combines with J gene TRBJ2-1. This CDR3 has 15 residues. Germline CDR1 reads SNHLY; CDR2 reads FYNNEI. The CDR3: CASRTSALSYNEQFF.

V and J are TRBV4-1 and TRBJ2-5; TCRdb names TRBD2, which stays unverified in the absence of DNA. Germline CDR1 MGHRA, CDR2 YSYEKL. The CDR3 has 16 residues. CDR3 amino acids: CASSQGSRVLEETQYF.

The chain is built from TRBV29-1 and TRBJ2-3. CDR3 length equals 12 residues. Germline V gives CDR1 SQVTM, CDR2 ANQGSEA. CDR3 sequence reads: CSVAVGTDTQYF.

The chain has TRBV12-3 or TRBV12-4 and TRBJ2-7; TCRdb's D call, TRBD2, is unchecked because there is no DNA. CDR3 size: 16 residues. The CDR3 reads CASSRWTSGSFYEQYF.

The V and J genes are TRBV5-1 and TRBJ2-3; TCRdb's D call, TRBD2, is unchecked because there is no DNA. Germline CDR1 SGHRS, CDR2 YFSETQ. This CDR3 comprises 14 residues. The CDR3 spells CASVLAGGTDTQYF.

The V call is TRBV10-3, the J call TRBJ1-2; the TRBD1 assignment by TCRdb is unverifiable without DNA. The CDR3 length is 15 residues. Germline CDR1 reads ENHRY; CDR2 reads SYGVKD. CDR3 residues: CAISEPDRGSSGYTF.

The gene calls are TRBV5-5 and TRBJ1-5. The CDR3 consists of 16 residues. Per germline, CDR1 SGHKS and CDR2 YYEKEE (reference sequence). This CDR3 is CASSQDRALRGQPQHF.

This chain uses TRBV28 with TRBJ2-5. The CDR3 has 12 residues. Per germline, CDR1 MDHEN and CDR2 SYDVKM. The CDR3 is CASSLPQRTQYF.

This chain connects TRBV11-3 to TRBJ2-5; TCRdb's D call, TRBD1, is unchecked because there is no DNA. Per the germline V gene, CDR1 is SGHNT and CDR2 is YENEEA. This CDR3 has 17 amino acids. The CDR3 spells CASSSGQGVRGRETQYF.

The rearrangement joins TRBV5-6 to TRBJ2-7. CDR1 and CDR2 (germline): SGHDT, YYEEEE. This CDR3 contains 13 residues. CDR3 amino acids: CASSFPATYEQYF.

The V gene is TRBV5-1, the J gene TRBJ2-1. In germline, CDR1 is SGHRS, CDR2 YFSETQ. There are 16 residues in the CDR3. The CDR3 spells CASSLLGLLNYNEQFF.

This chain links TRBV14 with TRBJ1-1; TCRdb reports TRBD1, a call that lacks DNA to check it against. This CDR3 comprises 14 residues. CDR1 is SGHDN and CDR2 is FVKESK in the germline V gene. CDR3 sequence reads: CASSHRGEGTEAFF.

CDR3 sequence reads: CASSDRPGQGTEAFF. The rearrangement links TRBV6-1 to TRBJ1-1; absent DNA, TCRdb's TRBD1 call cannot be checked. Germline CDR1 MNHNS, CDR2 SASEGT. The CDR3 is made up of 15 amino acids.

The chain employs TRBV12-3 or TRBV12-4 and TRBJ1-4. The CDR3 contains 14 residues. CDR3 in amino acids: CASRREATNEKLFF.

The CDR3 here is CASSLVQEGEQYF. The genes are TRBV11-3 and TRBJ2-7; TCRdb proposes TRBD2, but this gene call is untestable without DNA. CDR1 is SGHNT, CDR2 YENEEA, per germline. The CDR3 is 13 amino acids.

The chain has TRBV12-5 and TRBJ2-7; the D gene TCRdb calls, TRBD1, cannot be checked with no DNA. CDR1 and CDR2 from the germline V gene are LGHNT and FRNRAP. This CDR3 is built from 15 residues. This chain's CDR3 is CASGFGRGGSYEQYF.

The chain joins TRBV6-5 to TRBJ1-5; TCRdb picks TRBD1, but there is no DNA to check that call. The CDR3 extends over 15 amino acids. Germline V gene lookup returns CDR1 MNHEY and CDR2 SVGAGI. CDR3 loop: CASSRGQGIYQPQHF.

This chain uses TRBV24-1 with TRBJ2-1; TCRdb proposes TRBD1, but this gene call is untestable without DNA. There are 16 residues in the CDR3. Germline V gene data show CDR1 as KGHDR and CDR2 as SFDVKD. CDR3 region: CATSDLNPTDRGRQFF.

This rearrangement joins TRBV27 to TRBJ2-3; TCRdb outputs TRBD1, but without DNA this stays unchecked. Germline lookup yields CDR1 MNHEY and CDR2 SMNVEV (reference sequence). CDR3 length: 16 amino acids. CDR3 region: CASRTGGLGRWDTQYF.

V and J are TRBV5-6 and TRBJ2-3; the D call of TRBD2 rests on TCRdb alone, since no DNA is present to check it. The CDR3 extends over 17 amino acids. Germline V gene lookup returns CDR1 SGHDT and CDR2 YYEEEE. CDR3 residues: CASSLFRSSGHTDTQYF.

The chain recombines TRBV20-1 with TRBJ1-1; TCRdb's D gene call, TRBD1, goes unchecked for lack of DNA. CDR1 and CDR2 (germline): DFQATT, SNEGSKA (reference sequence). The CDR3 contains 15 residues. The CDR3 region is CSAIPLARANTEAFF.

This chain connects TRBV5-1 to TRBJ2-3; without DNA, the TCRdb call of TRBD2 cannot be checked. The CDR3 covers 17 residues. The germline V gene has CDR1 SGHRS and CDR2 YFSETQ. CDR3 sequence: CASSWGLAVISTDTQYF.